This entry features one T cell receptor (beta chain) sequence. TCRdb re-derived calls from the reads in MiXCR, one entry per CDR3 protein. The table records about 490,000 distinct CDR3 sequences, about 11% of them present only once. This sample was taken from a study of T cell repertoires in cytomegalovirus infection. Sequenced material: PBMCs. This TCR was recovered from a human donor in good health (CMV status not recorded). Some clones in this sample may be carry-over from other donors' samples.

CDR3 sequence (DNA): TGCAGTGCTAGTAGGTCTAGCGGGACCGGCGATGAGCAGTTCTTC. This gives the protein CSASRSSGTGDEQFF. The rearrangement joins TRBV20-1 to TRBJ2-1, with TRBD2 identical over 9 bases. With 3 bases clipped from V and 8 bases from J, the junction kept 11 bases outside the gene matches. CDR1 and CDR2 from the germline V gene are DFQATT and SNEGSKA (reference sequence). CDR3 size: 15 residues.